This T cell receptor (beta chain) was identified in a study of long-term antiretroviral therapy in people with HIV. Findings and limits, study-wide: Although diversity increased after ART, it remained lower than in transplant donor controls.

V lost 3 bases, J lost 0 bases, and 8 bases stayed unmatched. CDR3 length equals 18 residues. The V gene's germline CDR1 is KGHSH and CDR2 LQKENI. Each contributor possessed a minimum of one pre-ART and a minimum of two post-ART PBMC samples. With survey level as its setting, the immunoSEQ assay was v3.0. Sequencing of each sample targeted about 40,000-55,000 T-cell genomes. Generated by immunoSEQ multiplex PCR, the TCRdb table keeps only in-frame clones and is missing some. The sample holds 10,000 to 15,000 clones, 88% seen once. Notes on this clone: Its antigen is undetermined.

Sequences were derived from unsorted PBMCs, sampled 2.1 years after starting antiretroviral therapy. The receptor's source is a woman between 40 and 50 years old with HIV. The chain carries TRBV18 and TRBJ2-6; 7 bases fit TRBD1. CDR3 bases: TGTGCCAGCTCACCGAGGACAGGTGTTAGCTCTGGGGCCAACGTCCTGACTTTC. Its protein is CASSPRTGVSSGANVLTF.